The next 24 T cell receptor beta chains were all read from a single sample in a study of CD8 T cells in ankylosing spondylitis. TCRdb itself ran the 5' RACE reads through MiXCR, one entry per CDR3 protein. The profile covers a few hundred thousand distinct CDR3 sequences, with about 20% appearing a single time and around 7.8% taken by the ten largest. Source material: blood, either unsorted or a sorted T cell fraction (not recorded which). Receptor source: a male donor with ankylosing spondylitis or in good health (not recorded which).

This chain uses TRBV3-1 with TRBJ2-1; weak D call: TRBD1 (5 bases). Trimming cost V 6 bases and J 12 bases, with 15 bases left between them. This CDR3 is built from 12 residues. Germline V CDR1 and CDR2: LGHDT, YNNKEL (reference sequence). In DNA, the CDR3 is TGTGCCAGCAGACACTGGGGCGAGCGGCAGTTCTTC. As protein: CASRHWGERQFF.

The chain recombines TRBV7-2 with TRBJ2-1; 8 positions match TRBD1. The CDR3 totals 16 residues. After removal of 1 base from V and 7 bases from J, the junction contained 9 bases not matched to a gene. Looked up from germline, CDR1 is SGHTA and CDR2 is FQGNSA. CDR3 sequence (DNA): TGTGCCAGCAGCTTAGTTGGGGGACAGGTACCGAATGAGCAGTTCTTC. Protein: CASSLVGGQVPNEQFF. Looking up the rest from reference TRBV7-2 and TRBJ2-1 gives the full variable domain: GAGVSQSPSNKVTEKGKDVELRCDPISGHTALYWYRQSLGQGLEFLIYFQGNSAPDKSGLPSDRFSAERTGGSVSTLTIQRTQQEDSAVYLCASSLVGGQVPNEQFFGPGTRLTVL.

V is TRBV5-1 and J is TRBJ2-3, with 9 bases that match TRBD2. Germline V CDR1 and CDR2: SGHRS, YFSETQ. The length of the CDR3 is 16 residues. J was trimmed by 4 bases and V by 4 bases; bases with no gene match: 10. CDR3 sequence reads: CASSIYSGGPPDTQYF. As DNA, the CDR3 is TGCGCCAGCAGCATCTATAGCGGGGGTCCGCCAGATACGCAGTATTTT.

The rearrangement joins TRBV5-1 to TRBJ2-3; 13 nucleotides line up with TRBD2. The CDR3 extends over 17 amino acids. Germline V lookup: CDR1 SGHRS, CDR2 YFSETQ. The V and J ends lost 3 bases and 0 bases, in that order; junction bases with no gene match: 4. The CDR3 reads CASSSGTSGASTDTQYF. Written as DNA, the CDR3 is TGCGCCAGCAGCTCCGGGACTAGCGGGGCTAGCACAGATACGCAGTATTTT.

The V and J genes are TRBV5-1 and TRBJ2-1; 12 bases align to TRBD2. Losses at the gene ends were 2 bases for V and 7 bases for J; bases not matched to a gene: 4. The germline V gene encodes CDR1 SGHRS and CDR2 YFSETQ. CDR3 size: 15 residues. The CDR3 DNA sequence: TGCGCCAGCAGCTTTGGGCTAGCGGGAGGGAATGAGCAGTTCTTC. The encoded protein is CASSFGLAGGNEQFF.

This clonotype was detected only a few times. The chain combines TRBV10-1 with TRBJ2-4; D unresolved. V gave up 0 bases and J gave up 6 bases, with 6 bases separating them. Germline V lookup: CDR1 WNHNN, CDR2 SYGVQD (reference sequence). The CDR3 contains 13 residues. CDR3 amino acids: CASSESGGNIQYF. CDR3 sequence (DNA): TGCGCCAGCAGTGAGTCGGGTGGAAACATTCAGTACTTC.

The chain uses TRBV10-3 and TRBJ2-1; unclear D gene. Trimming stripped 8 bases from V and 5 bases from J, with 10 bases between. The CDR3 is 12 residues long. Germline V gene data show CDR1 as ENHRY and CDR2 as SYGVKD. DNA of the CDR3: TGTGCCATCGGGCAAGTAGACAATGAGCAGTTCTTC. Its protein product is CAIGQVDNEQFF.

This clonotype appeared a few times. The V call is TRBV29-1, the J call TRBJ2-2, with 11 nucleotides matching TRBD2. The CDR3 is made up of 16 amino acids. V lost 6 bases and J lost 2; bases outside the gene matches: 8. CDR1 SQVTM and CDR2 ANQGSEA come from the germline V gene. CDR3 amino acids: CSVAPGTSGNTGELFF. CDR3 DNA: TGCAGCGTAGCCCCGGGGACTAGCGGTAACACCGGGGAGCTGTTTTTT.

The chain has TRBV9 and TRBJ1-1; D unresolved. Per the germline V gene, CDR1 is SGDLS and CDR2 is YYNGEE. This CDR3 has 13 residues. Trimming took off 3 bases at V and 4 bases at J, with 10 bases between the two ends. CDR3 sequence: CASSAGRATEAFF. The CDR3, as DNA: TGTGCCAGCAGCGCAGGAAGGGCCACTGAAGCTTTCTTT. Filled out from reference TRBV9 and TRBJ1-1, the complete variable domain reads DSGVTQTPKHLITATGQRVTLRCSPRSGDLSVYWYQQSLDQGLQFLIQYYNGEERAKGNILERFSAQQFPDLHSELNLSSLELGDSALYFCASSAGRATEAFFGQGTRLTVV.

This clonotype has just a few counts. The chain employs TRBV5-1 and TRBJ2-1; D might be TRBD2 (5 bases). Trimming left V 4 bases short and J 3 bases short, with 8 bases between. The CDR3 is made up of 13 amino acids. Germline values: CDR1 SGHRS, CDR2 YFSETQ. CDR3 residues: CASSPGDYNEQFF. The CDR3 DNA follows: TGCGCCAGCAGCCCCGGGGACTACAATGAGCAGTTCTTC. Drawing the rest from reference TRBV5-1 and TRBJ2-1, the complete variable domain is KAGVTQTPRYLIKTRGQQVTLSCSPISGHRSVSWYQQTPGQGLQFLFEYFSETQRNKGNFPGRFSGRQFSNSRSEMNVSTLELGDSALYLCASSPGDYNEQFFGPGTRLTVL.

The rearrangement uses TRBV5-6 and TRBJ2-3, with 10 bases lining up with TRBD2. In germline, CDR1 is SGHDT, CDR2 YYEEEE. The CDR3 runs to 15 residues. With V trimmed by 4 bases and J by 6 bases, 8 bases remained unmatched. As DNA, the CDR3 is TGTGCCAGCAGCCCGCATCCTAGCGGGGGTGATACGCAGTATTTT. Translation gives CASSPHPSGGDTQYF.

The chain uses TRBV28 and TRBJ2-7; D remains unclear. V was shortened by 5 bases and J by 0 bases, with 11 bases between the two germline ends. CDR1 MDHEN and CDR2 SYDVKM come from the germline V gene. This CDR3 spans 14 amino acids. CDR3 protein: CASSIGTSSYEQYV. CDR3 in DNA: TGTGCCAGCAGTATAGGCACCAGCTCCTACGAGCAGTACGTC.

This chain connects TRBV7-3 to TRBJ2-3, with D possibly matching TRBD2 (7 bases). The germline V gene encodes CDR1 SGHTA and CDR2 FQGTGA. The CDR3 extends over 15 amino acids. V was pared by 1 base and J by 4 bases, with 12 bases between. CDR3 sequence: CASSLMGGLADTQYF. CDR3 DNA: TGTGCCAGCAGCTTAATGGGGGGGCTCGCAGATACGCAGTATTTT. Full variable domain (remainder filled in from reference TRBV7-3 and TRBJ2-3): GAGVSQTPSNKVTEKGKYVELRCDPISGHTALYWYRQSLGQGPEFLIYFQGTGAADDSGLPNDRFFAVRPEGSVSTLKIQRTERGDSAVYLCASSLMGGLADTQYFGPGTRLTVL.

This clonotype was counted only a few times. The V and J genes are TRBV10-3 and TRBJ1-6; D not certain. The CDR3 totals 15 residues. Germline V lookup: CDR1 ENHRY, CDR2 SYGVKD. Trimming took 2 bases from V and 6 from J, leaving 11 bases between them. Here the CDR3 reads CAISEAPVPNSPLHF. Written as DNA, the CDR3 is TGTGCCATCAGTGAGGCACCGGTTCCTAATTCACCCCTCCACTTT.

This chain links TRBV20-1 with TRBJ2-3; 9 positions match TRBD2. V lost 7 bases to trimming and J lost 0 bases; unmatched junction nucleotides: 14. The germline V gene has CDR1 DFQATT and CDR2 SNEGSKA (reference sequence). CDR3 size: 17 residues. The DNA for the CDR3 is TGCAGTGTCCTAGGTTGGTCGCTAGCGGGGAGCACAGATACGCAGTATTTT. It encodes CSVLGWSLAGSTDTQYF.

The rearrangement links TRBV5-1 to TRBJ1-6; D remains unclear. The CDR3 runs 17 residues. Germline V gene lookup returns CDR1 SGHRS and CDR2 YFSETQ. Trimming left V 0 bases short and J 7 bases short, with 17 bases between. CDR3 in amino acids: CASSLGVGPPGNSPLHF. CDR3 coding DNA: TGCGCCAGCAGCTTGGGAGTCGGGCCCCCGGGGAATTCACCCCTCCACTTT. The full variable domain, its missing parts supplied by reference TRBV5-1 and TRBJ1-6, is KAGVTQTPRYLIKTRGQQVTLSCSPISGHRSVSWYQQTPGQGLQFLFEYFSETQRNKGNFPGRFSGRQFSNSRSEMNVSTLELGDSALYLCASSLGVGPPGNSPLHFGNGTRLTVT.

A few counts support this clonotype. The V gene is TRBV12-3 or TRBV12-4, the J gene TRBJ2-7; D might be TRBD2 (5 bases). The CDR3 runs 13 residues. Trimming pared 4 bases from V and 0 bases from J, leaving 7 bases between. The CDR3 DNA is TGTGCCAGCAGTTCCGGGATCTCCTACGAGCAGTACGTC. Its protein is CASSSGISYEQYV.

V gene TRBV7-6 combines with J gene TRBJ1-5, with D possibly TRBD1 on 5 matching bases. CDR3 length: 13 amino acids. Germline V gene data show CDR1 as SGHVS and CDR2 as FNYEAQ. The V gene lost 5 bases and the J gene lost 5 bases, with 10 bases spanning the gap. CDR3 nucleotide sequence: TGTGCCAGCAGCCGCTCCAGGGATCAGCCCCAGCATTTT. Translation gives CASSRSRDQPQHF.

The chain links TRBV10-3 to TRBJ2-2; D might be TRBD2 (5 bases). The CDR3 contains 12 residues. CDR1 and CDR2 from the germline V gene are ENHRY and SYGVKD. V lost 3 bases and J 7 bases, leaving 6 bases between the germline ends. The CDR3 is CAISDRGGELFF. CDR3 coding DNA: TGTGCCATCAGTGATCGGGGCGGGGAGCTGTTTTTT.

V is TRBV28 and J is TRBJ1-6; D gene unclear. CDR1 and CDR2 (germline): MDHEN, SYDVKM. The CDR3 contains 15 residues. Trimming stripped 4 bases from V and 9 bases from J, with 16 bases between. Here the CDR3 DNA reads TGTGCCAGCAGTTACGACATAACCGGATTTTCACCCCTCCACTTT. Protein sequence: CASSYDITGFSPLHF.

The CDR3 reads CASSPFQLNTEAFF. CDR3 in DNA: TGCGCCAGCAGCCCGTTCCAGTTAAACACTGAAGCTTTCTTT. V and J are TRBV5-1 and TRBJ1-1; D uncertain. The CDR3 has 14 amino acids. Trimming left V 4 bases short and J 2 bases short, with 12 bases between. Germline loops: CDR1 SGHRS, CDR2 YFSETQ.

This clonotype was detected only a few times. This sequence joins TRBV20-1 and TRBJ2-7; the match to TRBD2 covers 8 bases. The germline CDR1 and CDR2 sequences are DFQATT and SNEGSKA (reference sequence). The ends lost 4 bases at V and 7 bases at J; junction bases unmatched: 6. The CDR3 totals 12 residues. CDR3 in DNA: TGCAGTGCTACTGGGACTAGTAGAGAGCAGTACGTC. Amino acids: CSATGTSREQYV.

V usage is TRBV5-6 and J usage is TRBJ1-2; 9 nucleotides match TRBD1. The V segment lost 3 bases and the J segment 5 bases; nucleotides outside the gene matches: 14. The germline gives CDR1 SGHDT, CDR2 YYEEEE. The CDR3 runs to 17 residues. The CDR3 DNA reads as TGTGCCAGCAGCTCCCCCGGGACAGGGACAGGGACGTATGGCTACACCTTC. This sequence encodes CASSSPGTGTGTYGYTF.

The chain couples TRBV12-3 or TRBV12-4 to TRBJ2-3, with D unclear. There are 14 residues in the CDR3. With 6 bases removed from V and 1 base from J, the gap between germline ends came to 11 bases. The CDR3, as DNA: TGTGCCAGCAGCCTCAGTATGGGCACAGATACGCAGTATTTT. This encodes CASSLSMGTDTQYF.